This T cell receptor (beta chain) was captured in a study of cytomegalovirus exposure and HLA in healthy donors. The CDR3 runs 16 residues. Trimming took 0 bases from V and 3 from J; bases not matched to a gene: 1. Germline CDR1 is MGHRA and CDR2 is YSYEKL. The PCR ran on 60 Vbeta and 13 Jbeta primers. Here immunoSEQ multiplex PCR was the method, and the copy in TCRdb shows in-frame clones only, minus some. In the table there are roughly 190,000 clones, about 13% of which are singletons. The TCR sequence derives from a man aged 50 or older in good health and CMV-seropositive. The sample taken for sequencing was PBMCs. V usage is TRBV4-1 and J usage is TRBJ2-5; 13 bases match TRBD2. CDR3 nucleotides: TGCGCCAGCAGCCAAGAGGGACTAGCGGGGAAAGAGACCCAGTACTTC. Its protein product is CASSQEGLAGKETQYF.